A selection of T cell receptor beta chains follows, all from one sample in a study of T cell changes during pregnancy in multiple sclerosis. The method was immunoSEQ multiplex PCR; TCRdb's version includes in-frame clones alone and lacks a portion of them. Among some 70,000 clones, about 91% were seen once, and the ten largest hold 5.3%. Source: CD8+ T cells from peripheral blood mononuclear cells, taken before pregnancy. These receptors came from a female donor with multiple sclerosis, enrolled in a pregnancy study. Both conserved end residues are part of each CDR3. The order of the fields is V gene, D gene, J gene, CDR3 DNA, CDR3 protein. A D gene is named only where the DNA matches it firmly.

TRBV7-3	TRBD2	TRBJ2-1	TGTGCCAGCAGCTTAATGAGCGGGGGGGACAATGAGCAGTTCTTC	CASSLMSGGDNEQFF
TRBV7-9	TRBD1	TRBJ1-5	TGTGCCAGCAGCTTCGAGGGGACAGGGGGCCATCAGCCCCAGCATTTT	CASSFEGTGGHQPQHF
TRBV6-1	TRBD1	TRBJ1-6	TGTGCCAGCAGCGACTGGGACAGCTCTAATTCACCCCTCCACTTT	CASSDWDSSNSPLHF
TRBV27	NA	TRBJ2-1	TGTGCCAGCAGTTTATCTGCCGGAACGGGGTACAATGAGCAGTTCTTC	CASSLSAGTGYNEQFF
TRBV5-6	NA	TRBJ1-1	TGTGCCAGCAGCTTAGGAGGGGACACTGAAGCTTTCTTT	CASSLGGDTEAFF
TRBV9	TRBD2	TRBJ2-3	TGTGCCAGCAGCGTACGACTAGCGGGGGGCCGTAGAGATACGCAGTATTTT	CASSVRLAGGRRDTQYF
TRBV6-5	NA	TRBJ2-5	TGTGCCAGCAGTAATCCGGGGGAGACCCAGTACTTC	CASSNPGETQYF
TRBV2	NA	TRBJ2-7	TGTGCCAGCATCGGGGGGCTGAGCTCCTACGAGCAGTACTTC	CASIGGLSSYEQYF
TRBV6-5	NA	TRBJ1-1	TGTGCCAGCAGTCCGGGAGGGGGGCGGACCACTGAAGCTTTCTTT	CASSPGGGRTTEAFF
TRBV9	TRBD1	TRBJ2-7	TGTGCCAGCACCCGGACAGGGAGCTCCTACGAGCAGTACTTC	CASTRTGSSYEQYF
TRBV19	TRBD2	TRBJ2-3	TGTGCCAGTAGTTCGGGACTAGCTGACGTCCTGGAAACGCAGTATTTT	CASSSGLADVLETQYF